Listed here is a single T cell receptor beta chain. Antigen specificity is unknown. These data originate in a study of monozygotic twins with inflammatory bowel disease. Overall study results and limits: Lower sharing of clonotypes with other individuals was seen in IBD patients than in healthy twins. This was most marked in patients showing signs of disease activity.

CDR1 and CDR2 (germline): SGHTA, FQGNSA. The CDR3 length is 16 residues. TCR libraries were prepared from 3,000 to 3,500 ng total RNA each. Per-sample cDNA came from eight separate reactions. TCRdb re-called the 5' RACE reads and gives one entry per CDR3 protein, without DNA. The sample data list 400,000 to 500,000 distinct CDR3 sequences. The sequenced sample was blood. The chain uses TRBV7-2 and TRBJ1-5; TCRdb picks TRBD1, but there is no DNA to check that call. This receptor was taken from a human donor with ulcerative colitis or Crohn's disease, or a healthy co-twin of an affected twin (not recorded which). CDR3 sequence: CASSPEGDYSNQPQHF. Full variable domain (missing parts from reference TRBV7-2 and TRBJ1-5): GAGVSQSPSNKVTEKGKDVELRCDPISGHTALYWYRQSLGQGLEFLIYFQGNSAPDKSGLPSDRFSAERTGGSVSTLTIQRTQQEDSAVYLCASSPEGDYSNQPQHFGDGTRLSIL.